This TCR beta chain was sequenced for a study of siplizumab effects on memory and regulatory T cells. CDR3 length: 13 amino acids. Trimming cost V 0 bases and J 3 bases, with 8 bases left between them. Germline values: CDR1 GTSNPN, CDR2 SVGIG (reference sequence). The table came from immunoSEQ multiplex PCR; TCRdb's copy has only in-frame clones and leaves some out. Altogether 100,000 or so clones are present, 93% being singletons, with the ten largest covering about 0.32%. This clone has a single count. This rearrangement joins TRBV30 to TRBJ1-1; TRBD1 might be the D (6 bases). The TCR sequence derives from a human donor in good health. Sequencing was done on a sample of CD4+ T cells sorted from blood. Written as DNA, the CDR3 is TGTGCCTGGAGTGTAAACAGGGACACTGAAGCTTTCTTT. Its translation is CAWSVNRDTEAFF.